This TCR beta chain appears in the sequencing data of a study of blood T cell repertoires in COVID-19. Study-level information: Acute and convalescent COVID-19 samples came from the United States, Italy and Spain. Sample material is recorded as cDNA or gDNA derived from T cells, B-cell-depleted T cells, or PBMCs.

As handled by the study authors: Reference gene primer amplification yielded estimated nucleated cell counts. Method: immunoSEQ multiplex PCR; TCRdb's copy keeps in-frame clones and lacks some. That table supplies the V and J calls and clone size; D and trimming were determined from the DNA. Among about 60,000 clones, 80% to 90% were seen once, and the ten largest hold around 4.1%. Trimming removed 5 bases at V and 2 bases at J, with 10 bases between. Germline-derived CDR1 and CDR2 are MNHEY and SMNVEV (reference sequence). The CDR3 is 14 residues long. This chain connects TRBV27 to TRBJ1-3, with D unclear. This receptor was identified in a middle-aged woman with acute COVID-19. Input material: PBMCs or T cells enriched from blood (not recorded which). CDR3 nucleotides: TGTGCCAGCAGTCAAACCCAGGCTGGAAACACCATATATTTT. This gives the protein CASSQTQAGNTIYF.